Sequencing of this TCR beta chain was carried out in a study of blood T cell repertoires in COVID-19. Study as a whole: The United States, Italy and Spain were the sources of the acute and convalescent COVID-19 samples. T cells, B-cell-depleted T cells, or PBMCs supplied cDNA or gDNA.

Losses at the gene ends were 5 bases for V and 0 bases for J; bases not matched to a gene: 1. CDR3 length: 15 residues. Germline V gene lookup returns CDR1 SGHTA and CDR2 FQGNSA. About this clone itself: Other DNA sequences in this sample translate to the same CDR3.

Data came from immunoSEQ multiplex PCR; TCRdb stores just in-frame clones and leaves some out. The sample records about 260,000 clones, roughly 88% being singletons. V is TRBV7-2 and J is TRBJ2-7; TRBD2 agrees at 13 bases. The receptor's source is a human donor in a cohort sampled during active COVID-19. The sequenced sample was peripheral blood. CDR3 region: CASSRTSGSSYEQYF. The CDR3 DNA is TGTGCCAGCAGCCGGACTAGCGGGAGCTCCTACGAGCAGTACTTC.